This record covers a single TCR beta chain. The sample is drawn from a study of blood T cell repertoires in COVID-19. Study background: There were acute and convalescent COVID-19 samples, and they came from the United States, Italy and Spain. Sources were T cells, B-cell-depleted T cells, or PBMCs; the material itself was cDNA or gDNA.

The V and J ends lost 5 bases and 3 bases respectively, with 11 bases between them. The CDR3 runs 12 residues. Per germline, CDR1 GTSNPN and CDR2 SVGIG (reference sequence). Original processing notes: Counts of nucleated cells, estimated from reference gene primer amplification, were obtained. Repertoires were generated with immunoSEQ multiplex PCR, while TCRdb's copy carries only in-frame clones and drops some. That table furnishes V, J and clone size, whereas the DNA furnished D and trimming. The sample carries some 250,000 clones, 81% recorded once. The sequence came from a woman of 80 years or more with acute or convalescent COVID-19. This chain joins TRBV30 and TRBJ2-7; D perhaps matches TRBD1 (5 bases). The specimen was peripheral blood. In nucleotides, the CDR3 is TGTGCCTGGTTGGTCAGGGACTACGAGCAGTACTTC. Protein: CAWLVRDYEQYF.